This TCR beta chain came from a study of blood T cell repertoires in COVID-19. In the study overall: Collection of acute and convalescent COVID-19 samples took place in the United States, Italy and Spain. The analysed material was cDNA or gDNA that came from T cells, B-cell-depleted T cells, or PBMCs.

Original handling: Reference gene primer amplification gave estimated nucleated cell counts. TCRdb's table, derived via immunoSEQ multiplex PCR, lists solely in-frame clones and lacks some. D and trimming were read from the DNA, whereas the V and J calls and clone size are those reported in that table. The table lists about 200,000 clones, approximately 81% of them singletons. The germline V gene has CDR1 WSHSY and CDR2 SAAADI. This CDR3 comprises 14 residues. Trimming left V 2 bases short and J 0 bases short, with 4 bases between. The receptor was derived from a woman of 80 years or more with acute or convalescent COVID-19. The material sequenced was peripheral blood. The J gene is TRBJ2-2, the V gene TRBV10-2, with D unclear. The CDR3 loop is CASSEPANTGELFF. For the CDR3, the DNA is TGCGCCAGCAGTGAGCCAGCGAACACCGGGGAGCTGTTTTTT.